This T cell receptor (beta chain) was obtained from a study of blood T cell repertoires in COVID-19. Study-wide background: PBMCs, B-cell-depleted T cells, or T cells were the source of the cDNA or gDNA that made up the material.

Using immunoSEQ multiplex PCR, the repertoire was profiled, and TCRdb retains in-frame clones only, with some absent. The top ten hold 9.2% of the sample, which has about 42,000 clones, about 91% seen once. This TCR came from a man aged 45 to 65 with active COVID-19. The specimen sequenced was peripheral blood.

CDR3 region: CAWSSGFKQSNQPQHF. The DNA for the CDR3 is TGTGCCTGGAGTTCGGGATTCAAACAGAGCAATCAGCCCCAGCATTTT. The chain employs TRBV30 and TRBJ1-5, with no clear D. The V gene lost 2 bases and the J gene lost 1 base, with 15 bases spanning the gap. The CDR3 loop spans 16 amino acids. Germline loops: CDR1 GTSNPN, CDR2 SVGIG (reference sequence). The full variable domain, with the rest looked up from reference TRBV30 and TRBJ1-5, is SQTIHQWPATLVQPVGSPLSLECTVEGTSNPNLYWYRQAAGRGLQLLFYSVGIGQISSEVPQNLSASRPQDRQFILSSKKLLLSDSGFYLCAWSSGFKQSNQPQHFGDGTRLSIL.